The T cell receptor (beta chain) described here comes from a study of T cell responses to AZD1222 COVID-19 vaccine. Overall study findings and caveats: Nearly half of unique spike-specific TCRs reportedly avoided B.1.351 and B.1.1.7 mutated regions. Among vaccine-associated CD4 TCRs, coverage spanned spike, with dominance at 160-218 and 743-854. Clonal diversity may have been underestimated, and the donors were mostly white British, with more females than males. At baseline, seropositivity was found in only six or seven AZD1222 recipients.

V lost 3 bases, J lost 2 bases, and 7 bases lay in between. CDR1 and CDR2 from the germline V gene are SNHLY and FYNNEI. The CDR3 length is 13 residues. Measured with immunoSEQ multiplex PCR; TCRdb has only the in-frame clones, and not every one. Of 83,000 or so clones in the sample, 86% were seen once. In regard to this clone: Its target is not known.

The sample here was peripheral blood, taken on day 0 of AZD1222 vaccination. The chain links TRBV2 to TRBJ1-2; D gene uncertain. The sequence came from an adult in good health. For the CDR3, the DNA is TGTGCCAGCAGTGATCAAGCGAACTATGGCTACACCTTC. This encodes CASSDQANYGYTF.